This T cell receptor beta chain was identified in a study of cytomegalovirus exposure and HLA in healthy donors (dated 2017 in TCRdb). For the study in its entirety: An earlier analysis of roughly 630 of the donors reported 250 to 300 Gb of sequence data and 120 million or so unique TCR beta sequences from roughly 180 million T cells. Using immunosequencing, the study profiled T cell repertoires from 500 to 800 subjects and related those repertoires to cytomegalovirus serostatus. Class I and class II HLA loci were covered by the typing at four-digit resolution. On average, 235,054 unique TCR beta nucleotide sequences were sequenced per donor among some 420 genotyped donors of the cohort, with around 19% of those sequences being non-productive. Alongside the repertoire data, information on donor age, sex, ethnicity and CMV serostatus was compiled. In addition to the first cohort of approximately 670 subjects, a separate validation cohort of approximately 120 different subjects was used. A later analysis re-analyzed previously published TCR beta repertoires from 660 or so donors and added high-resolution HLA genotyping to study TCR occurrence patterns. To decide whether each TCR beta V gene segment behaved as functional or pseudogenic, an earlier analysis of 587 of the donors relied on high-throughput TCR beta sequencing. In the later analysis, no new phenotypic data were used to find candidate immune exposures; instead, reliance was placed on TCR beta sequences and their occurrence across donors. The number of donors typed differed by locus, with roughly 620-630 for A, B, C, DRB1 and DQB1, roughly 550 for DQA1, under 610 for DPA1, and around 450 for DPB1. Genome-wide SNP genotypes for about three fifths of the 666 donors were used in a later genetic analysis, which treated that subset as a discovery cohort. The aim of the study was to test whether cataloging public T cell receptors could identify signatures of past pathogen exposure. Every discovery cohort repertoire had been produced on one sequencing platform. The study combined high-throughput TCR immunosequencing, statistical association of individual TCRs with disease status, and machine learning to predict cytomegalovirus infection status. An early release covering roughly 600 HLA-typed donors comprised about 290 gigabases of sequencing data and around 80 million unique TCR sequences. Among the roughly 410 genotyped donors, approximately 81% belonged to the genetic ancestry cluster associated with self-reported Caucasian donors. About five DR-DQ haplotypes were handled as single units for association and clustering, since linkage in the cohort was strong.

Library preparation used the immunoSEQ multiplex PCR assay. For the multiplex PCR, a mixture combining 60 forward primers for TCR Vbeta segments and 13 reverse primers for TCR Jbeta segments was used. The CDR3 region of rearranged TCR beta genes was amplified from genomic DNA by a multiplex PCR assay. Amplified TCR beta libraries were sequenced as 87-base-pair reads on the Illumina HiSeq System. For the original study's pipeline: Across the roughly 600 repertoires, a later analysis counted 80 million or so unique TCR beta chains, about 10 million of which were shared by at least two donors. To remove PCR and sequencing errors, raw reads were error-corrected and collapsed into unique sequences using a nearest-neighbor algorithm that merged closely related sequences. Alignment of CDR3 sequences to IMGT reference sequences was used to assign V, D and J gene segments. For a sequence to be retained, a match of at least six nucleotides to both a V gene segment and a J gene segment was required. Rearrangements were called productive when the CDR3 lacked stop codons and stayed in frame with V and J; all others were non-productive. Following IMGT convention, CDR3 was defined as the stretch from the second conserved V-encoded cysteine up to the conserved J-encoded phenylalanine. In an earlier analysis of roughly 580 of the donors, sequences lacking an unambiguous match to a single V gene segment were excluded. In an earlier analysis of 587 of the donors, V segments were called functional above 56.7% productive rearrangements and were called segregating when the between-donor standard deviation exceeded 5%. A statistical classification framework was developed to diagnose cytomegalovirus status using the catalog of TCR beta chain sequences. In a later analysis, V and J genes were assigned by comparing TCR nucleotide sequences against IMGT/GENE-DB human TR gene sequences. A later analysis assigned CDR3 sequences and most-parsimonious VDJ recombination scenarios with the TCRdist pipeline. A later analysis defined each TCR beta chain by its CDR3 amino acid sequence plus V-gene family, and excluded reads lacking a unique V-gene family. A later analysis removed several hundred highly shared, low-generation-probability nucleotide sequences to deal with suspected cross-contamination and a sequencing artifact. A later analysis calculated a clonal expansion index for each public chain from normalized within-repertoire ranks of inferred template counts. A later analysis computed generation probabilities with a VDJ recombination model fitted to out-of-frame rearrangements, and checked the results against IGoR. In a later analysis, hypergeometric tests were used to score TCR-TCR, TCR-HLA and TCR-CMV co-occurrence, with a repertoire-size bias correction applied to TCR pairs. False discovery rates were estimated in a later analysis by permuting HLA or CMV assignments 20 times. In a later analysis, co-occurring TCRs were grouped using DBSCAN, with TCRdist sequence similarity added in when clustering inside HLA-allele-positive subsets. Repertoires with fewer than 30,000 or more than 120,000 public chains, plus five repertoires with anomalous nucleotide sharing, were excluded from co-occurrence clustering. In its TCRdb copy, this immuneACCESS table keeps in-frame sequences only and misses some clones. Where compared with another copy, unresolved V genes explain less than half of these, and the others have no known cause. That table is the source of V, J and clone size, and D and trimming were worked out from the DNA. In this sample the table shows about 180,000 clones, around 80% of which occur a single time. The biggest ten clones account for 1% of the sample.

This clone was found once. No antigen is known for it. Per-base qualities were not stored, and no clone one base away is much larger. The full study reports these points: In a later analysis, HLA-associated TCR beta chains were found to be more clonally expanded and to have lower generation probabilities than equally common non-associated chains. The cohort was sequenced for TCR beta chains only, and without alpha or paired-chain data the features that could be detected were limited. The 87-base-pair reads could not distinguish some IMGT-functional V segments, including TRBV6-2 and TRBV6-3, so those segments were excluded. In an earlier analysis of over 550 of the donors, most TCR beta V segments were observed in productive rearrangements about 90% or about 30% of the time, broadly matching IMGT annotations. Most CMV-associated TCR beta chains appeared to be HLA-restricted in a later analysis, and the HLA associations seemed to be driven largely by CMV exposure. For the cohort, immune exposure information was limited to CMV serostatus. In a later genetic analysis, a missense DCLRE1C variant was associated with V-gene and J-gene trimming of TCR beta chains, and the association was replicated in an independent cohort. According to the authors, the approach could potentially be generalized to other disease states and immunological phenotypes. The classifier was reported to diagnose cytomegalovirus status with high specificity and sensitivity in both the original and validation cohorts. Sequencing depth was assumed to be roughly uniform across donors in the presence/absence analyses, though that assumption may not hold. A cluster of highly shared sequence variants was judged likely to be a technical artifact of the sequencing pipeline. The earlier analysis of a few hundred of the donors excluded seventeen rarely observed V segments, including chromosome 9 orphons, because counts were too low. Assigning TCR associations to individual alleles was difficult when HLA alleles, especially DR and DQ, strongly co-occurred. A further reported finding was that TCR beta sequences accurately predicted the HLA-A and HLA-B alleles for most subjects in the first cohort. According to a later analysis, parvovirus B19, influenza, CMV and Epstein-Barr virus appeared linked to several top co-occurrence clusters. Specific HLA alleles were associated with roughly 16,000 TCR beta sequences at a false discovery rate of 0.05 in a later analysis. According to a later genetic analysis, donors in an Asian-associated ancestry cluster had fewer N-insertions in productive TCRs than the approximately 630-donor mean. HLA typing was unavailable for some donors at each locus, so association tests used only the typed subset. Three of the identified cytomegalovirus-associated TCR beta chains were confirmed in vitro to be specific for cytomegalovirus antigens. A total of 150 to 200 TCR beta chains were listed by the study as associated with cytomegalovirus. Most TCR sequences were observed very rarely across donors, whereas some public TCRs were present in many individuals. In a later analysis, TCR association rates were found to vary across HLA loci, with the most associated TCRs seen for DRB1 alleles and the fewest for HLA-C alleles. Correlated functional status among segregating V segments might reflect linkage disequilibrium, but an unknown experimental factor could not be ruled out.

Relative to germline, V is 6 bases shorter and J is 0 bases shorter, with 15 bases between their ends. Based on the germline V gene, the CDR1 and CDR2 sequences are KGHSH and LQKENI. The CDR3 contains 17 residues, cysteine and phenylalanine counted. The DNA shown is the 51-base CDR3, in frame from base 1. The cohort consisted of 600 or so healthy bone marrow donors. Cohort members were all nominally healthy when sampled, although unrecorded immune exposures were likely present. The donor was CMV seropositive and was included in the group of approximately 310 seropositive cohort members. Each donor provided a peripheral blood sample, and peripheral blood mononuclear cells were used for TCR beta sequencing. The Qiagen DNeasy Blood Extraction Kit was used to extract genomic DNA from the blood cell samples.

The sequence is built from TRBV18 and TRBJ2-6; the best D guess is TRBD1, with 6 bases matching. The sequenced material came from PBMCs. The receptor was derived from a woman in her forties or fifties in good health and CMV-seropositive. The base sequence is TGTGCCAGCTCTAAGGACAGCTCGTACTCTGGGGCCAACGTCCTGACTTTC. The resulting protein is CASSKDSSYSGANVLTF.